Included here is one TCR beta chain sequence, with context. Its target is unknown. These data come from a study of cytomegalovirus exposure and HLA in healthy donors. For the study at large: As released early, the data held 80 million to 90 million unique TCRs from HLA-typed donors.

V was clipped by 0 bases and J by 4 bases; unmatched bases: 6. There are 16 residues in the CDR3. Germline V gene data show CDR1 as SGDLS and CDR2 as YYNGEE. PCR involved 60 Vbeta and 13 Jbeta primers. Assay used: immunoSEQ multiplex PCR; TCRdb lists only in-frame clones, some missing. The table has about 150,000 clones, approximately 86% seen once; the top ten hold 0.4% to 0.55%. Study findings and constraints: Later analysis suggested links between common viral pathogens and several top significant clusters. Presence/absence results assume similar sequencing depth per donor, which may not hold.

The V gene is TRBV9, the J gene TRBJ1-5; 8 nucleotides agree with TRBD1. The sequence was obtained from a woman aged 40 to 50 in good health and CMV-seronegative. Material for sequencing was PBMCs. The CDR3 sequence: CASSVGVGDRNQPQHF. The CDR3 coding sequence is TGTGCCAGCAGCGTAGGGGTGGGGGACAGGAATCAGCCCCAGCATTTT.